Listed below are T cell receptor beta chains from one sample, sequenced in a study of CD8 T cells in Susac syndrome. TCRdb reprocessed the immunoSEQ multiplex PCR reads via MiXCR and lists one record per CDR3 protein. The sample holds tens of thousands of distinct CDR3 sequences, approximately 95% seen once. What was sequenced was CD8+ T cells from PBMCs. The receptors shown here come from a human donor with Susac syndrome. Both conserved end residues are part of each CDR3. The D gene is left open where the match is weak. Clone sizes are given selectively: once, few, many, or a class where the clone is expanded.

j_call clone_size v_call cdr3_length d_call cdr3_nt cdr3_aa
TRBJ1-1 - TRBV27 11 - TGTGCCAGCAGTTCAGACACTGAAGCTTTCTTT CASSSDTEAFF
TRBJ2-1 - TRBV4-3 17 - TGCGCCAGCAGCCAAGACTGGGCGGGAAACTCCTACAATGAGCAGTTCTTC CASSQDWAGNSYNEQFF
TRBJ2-2 - TRBV29-1 11 - TGCAGCGTCAGAGCAGCCGGGGAGCTGTTTTTT CSVRAAGELFF
TRBJ2-7 few TRBV29-1 12 TRBD2 TGCAGCGTCTTAGCGGGAGGGTACGAGCAGTACTTC CSVLAGGYEQYF
TRBJ2-3 - TRBV14 12 TRBD2 TGTGCCAGCAGCCCCGGGACTATGGCGCAGTATTTT CASSPGTMAQYF
TRBJ1-2 - TRBV28 15 - TGTGCCAGCAGTTTAAAGGCAGCACCAAACTATGGCTACACCTTC CASSLKAAPNYGYTF
TRBJ2-1 - TRBV6-4 15 - TGTGCCAGCAGTGAAAGCGTGAGCTCCTACAATGAGCAGTTCTTC CASSESVSSYNEQFF
TRBJ1-1 - TRBV12-3/TRBV12-4 14 - TGTGCCAGCAGTTTAGTTTATATGAACACTGAAGCTTTCTTT CASSLVYMNTEAFF
TRBJ2-3 - TRBV7-2 16 TRBD1 TGTGCCAGCAGCTTAGATTGGGACAGGCGCACAGATACGCAGTATTTT CASSLDWDRRTDTQYF
TRBJ2-1 once TRBV5-1 11 - TGCGCCAGCAGCGTATCCAATGAGCAGTTCTTC CASSVSNEQFF
TRBJ2-2 - TRBV12-3/TRBV12-4 13 - TGTGCCAGCAGCACCATGAACACCGGGGAGCTGTTTTTT CASSTMNTGELFF
TRBJ1-2 - TRBV18 15 - TGTGCCAGCTCACCAATCACAGACGGAGGAGATGGCTACACCTTC CASSPITDGGDGYTF
TRBJ1-5 - TRBV20-1 13 - TGCAGTGCTAGATCCCTTGAGGAAGGGACCCAGCATTTT CSARSLEEGTQHF
TRBJ1-5 - TRBV6-5 13 - TGTGCCAAAAGGCCAGGGGAGGGTCAGCCCCAGCATTTT CAKRPGEGQPQHF
TRBJ1-2 - TRBV4-1 17 - TGCGCCAGCAGCCAATCGCCGGGGGATCCGACCTTCTATGGCTACACCTTC CASSQSPGDPTFYGYTF
TRBJ2-2 - TRBV10-2 15 - TGCGCCAGCAGGGTCTCCGGAGGGGTCACCGGGGAGCTGTTTTTT CASRVSGGVTGELFF
TRBJ2-7 - TRBV15 15 - TGTGCCACCAGCAGAGAAAGCACAGGCACCTACGAGCAGTACTTC CATSRESTGTYEQYF
TRBJ2-3 - TRBV6-2/TRBV6-3 15 TRBD1 TGTGCCAGCAGTTGGGGACAGACTAGCACAGATACGCAGTATTTT CASSWGQTSTDTQYF
TRBJ2-1 - TRBV7-2 12 - TGTGCCAGCAGCTTAACAGGGCATGAGCAGTTCTTC CASSLTGHEQFF
TRBJ2-3 - TRBV14 14 TRBD2 TGTGCCAGCAGCGGCGGGAGACACACAGATACGCAGTATTTT CASSGGRHTDTQYF
TRBJ2-1 - TRBV6-6 10 - TGTGCCAGCAGTTACGTTGAGCAGTTCTTC CASSYVEQFF
TRBJ2-1 - TRBV4-3 15 - TGCGCCAGCAGCCAAGATAGGGACTCCTACAATGAGCAGTTCTTC CASSQDRDSYNEQFF
TRBJ1-4 - TRBV5-6 13 - TGTGCCAGCAGCTTCGGGGGTAGTGAAAAACTGTTTTTT CASSFGGSEKLFF
TRBJ1-2 - TRBV9 15 TRBD1 TGTGCCAGCAGCGTAGACGACCTACAGGGGTATGGCTACACCTTC CASSVDDLQGYGYTF
TRBJ2-1 - TRBV9 18 TRBD2 TGTGCCAGCAGCGTAGCCCCTAGCGGGGCAAGCTCCTACAATGAGCAGTTCTTC CASSVAPSGASSYNEQFF
TRBJ2-7 - TRBV28 15 TRBD1 TGTGCCAGCAGTCTCCCCCGGACAGGCGAGTACGAGCAGTACTTC CASSLPRTGEYEQYF
TRBJ2-5 - TRBV7-6 16 TRBD2 TGTGCCAGCAGCCCTATGGGACTAGCAGCCCAAGAGACCCAGTACTTC CASSPMGLAAQETQYF
TRBJ2-3 - TRBV15 14 - TGTGCCACCAGCAGAGCTCAGGGTCCCGATACGCAGTATTTT CATSRAQGPDTQYF
TRBJ2-7 - TRBV5-6 13 TRBD1 TGTGCCAGCAGCTGGGGACAGGACTACGAGCAGTACTTC CASSWGQDYEQYF
TRBJ2-3 - TRBV9 14 - TGTGCCAGCAGCGATGACAGGAGCACAGATACGCAGTATTTT CASSDDRSTDTQYF
TRBJ2-2 - TRBV29-1 16 TRBD2 TGCAGCGTTGATGCGGGACTAGCGGGAGCGGGCGGGGAGCTGTTTTTT CSVDAGLAGAGGELFF
TRBJ2-7 once TRBV7-9 11 - TGTGCCAGCAGCTTAGATCGCGGGCAGTACTTC CASSLDRGQYF
TRBJ2-1 - TRBV10-3 16 TRBD2 TGTGCCATCAGTGAGCCGAGCGGGGAGGAATACAATGAGCAGTTCTTC CAISEPSGEEYNEQFF
TRBJ2-7 - TRBV30 15 TRBD2 TGTGCCTGGAGGGACGGGACTAACGGAATATACGAGCAGTACTTC CAWRDGTNGIYEQYF
TRBJ2-7 - TRBV11-2 14 TRBD1 TGTGCCAGCAGCTCCGGGACAGGGGGGTACGAGCAGTACTTC CASSSGTGGYEQYF
TRBJ2-7 - TRBV3-1 13 - TGTGCCAGCAGCCAAGATTCCGGGGTCGAGCAGTACTTC CASSQDSGVEQYF
TRBJ2-1 - TRBV29-1 13 - TGCAGCGTTGAATTGTTAGAAGACAATGAGCAGTTCTTC CSVELLEDNEQFF
TRBJ2-1 - TRBV29-1 14 - TGCAGCGTTGTTCGCGGAGCCGAGTTCAATGAGCAGTTCTTC CSVVRGAEFNEQFF
TRBJ2-7 - TRBV5-1 13 - TGCGCCAGCAGGACCCGAGGGGCCTACGAGCAGTACTTC CASRTRGAYEQYF
TRBJ2-7 - TRBV5-4 15 TRBD2 TGTGCCAGCAGGAGGGGACTAGCGGGACGCTACGAGCAGTACTTC CASRRGLAGRYEQYF
TRBJ1-2 - TRBV2 10 - TGTGCCAGCGGTGGCCGACGCTACACCTTC CASGGRRYTF
TRBJ2-6 - TRBV29-1 18 TRBD1 TGCAGCGTTGAAGGAGGGACAGGGGGCCGTGCTGGGGCCAACGTCCTGACTTTC CSVEGGTGGRAGANVLTF
TRBJ1-2 once TRBV6-5 14 TRBD1 TGTGCCAGCAGTTACTCAGGGACAGAGGATGGCTACACCTTC CASSYSGTEDGYTF
TRBJ1-2 - TRBV27 14 - TGTGCCAGCAGTACCTTATCGGGAATCCATGGCTACACCTTC CASSTLSGIHGYTF
TRBJ2-1 once TRBV24-1 16 - TGTGCCACCAGTGGGTTCCGGGATGGCTCCTACAATGAGCAGTTCTTC CATSGFRDGSYNEQFF
TRBJ2-7 - TRBV27 13 - TGTGCCAGCAGTTTAAAGATCTCCTACGAGCAGTACTTC CASSLKISYEQYF
TRBJ2-1 - TRBV9 15 TRBD2 TGTGCCAGCAGCGTAGGGCTAGCGGTACCCAATGAGCAGTTCTTC CASSVGLAVPNEQFF
TRBJ2-7 - TRBV5-1 15 - TGCGCCAGCAGCCCCGACCCTCCGCGCGCCTACGAGCAGTACTTC CASSPDPPRAYEQYF
TRBJ2-7 - TRBV20-1 15 TRBD2 TGCAGTGCTAGAGATCTGCGGGAGGGCCGATACGAGCAGTACTTC CSARDLREGRYEQYF
TRBJ2-7 - TRBV7-2 12 - TGTGCCAGCAGCTTAGGGGGACGGGAGCAGTACTTC CASSLGGREQYF
TRBJ1-2 once TRBV20-1 14 - TGCAGTGCTAGAGATCGGACAGCCAACTATGGCTACACCTTC CSARDRTANYGYTF